The 25 T cell receptor beta chains in this list originate from one sample, sequenced in a study of T cells after yellow fever vaccination. TCRdb re-called the 5' RACE reads with MiXCR, one entry per CDR3 protein. Found here are roughly 300,000 distinct CDR3 sequences, roughly 6.8% of them singletons; the top ten hold roughly a sixth. The starting material was PBMCs, obtained roughly 47 days after the first yellow fever vaccination. These receptors were collected from a man aged 18 to 30 who received the YFV17D yellow fever vaccine.

This clonotype was found a few times. V and J are TRBV7-2 and TRBJ2-2; 7 nucleotides line up with TRBD2. Trimming took 1 base from V and 4 from J; bases not matched to a gene: 6. The CDR3 consists of 16 residues. Germline V gene data show CDR1 as SGHTA and CDR2 as FQGNSA. CDR3 in amino acids: CASSLELALGTGELFF. Here the CDR3 DNA reads TGTGCCAGCAGCTTAGAACTAGCGTTGGGCACCGGGGAGCTGTTTTTT. Variable domain in full (rest from reference TRBV7-2 and TRBJ2-2): GAGVSQSPSNKVTEKGKDVELRCDPISGHTALYWYRQSLGQGLEFLIYFQGNSAPDKSGLPSDRFSAERTGGSVSTLTIQRTQQEDSAVYLCASSLELALGTGELFFGEGSRLTVL.

This clonotype was observed at least ten times. This sequence joins TRBV6-5 and TRBJ1-6; D is undetermined. V lost 2 bases and J lost 6, with 8 bases in between. The CDR3 is 14 residues long. Germline V lookup: CDR1 MNHEY, CDR2 SVGAGI. As DNA, the CDR3 is TGTGCCAGCAGTTACCAAAGCCTTAATTCACCCCTCCACTTT. This translates into CASSYQSLNSPLHF.

The gene calls are TRBV5-5 and TRBJ2-2; D ambiguous. Germline CDR1 is SGHKS and CDR2 is YYEKEE (reference sequence). The CDR3 extends over 12 amino acids. V lost 3 bases to trimming and J lost 7 bases, with 7 bases between them. CDR3 sequence reads: CASSSSGGELFF. CDR3 DNA: TGTGCCAGCAGCTCTAGTGGCGGGGAGCTGTTTTTT.

This clonotype was counted a few times. The J gene is TRBJ2-1, the V gene TRBV6-1; possibly TRBD1 or TRBD2 for D (5 bases each). Trimming removed 6 bases at V and 0 bases at J, with 12 bases between. The CDR3 has 15 amino acids. The germline gives CDR1 MNHNS, CDR2 SASEGT. The CDR3 region has the DNA TGTGCCAGCAGACCGGGACCCTCCTCCTACAATGAGCAGTTCTTC. Protein product: CASRPGPSSYNEQFF.

This clonotype was observed a few times. The rearrangement joins TRBV12-3 or TRBV12-4 to TRBJ1-1, with unresolved D. This CDR3 region has 12 residues. Trimming left V 5 bases short and J 7 bases short, with 11 bases between. The CDR3 coding sequence is TGTGCCAGCAGTCCCGGACGGGATGAAGCTTTCTTT. As protein: CASSPGRDEAFF.

The CDR3, as DNA: TGTGCCATCAGTGAGTCGCCAGGTTATCAGCCCCAGCATTTT. This gives the protein CAISESPGYQPQHF. This chain links TRBV10-3 with TRBJ1-5; D is undetermined. Germline V gene sequence: CDR1 ENHRY, CDR2 SYGVKD. The CDR3 is 14 amino acids. V was cut by 0 bases and J by 5 bases, with 8 bases left in between.

This clonotype has ten or more counts. This chain connects TRBV19 to TRBJ1-1, with 8 bases identical to TRBD1. In germline, CDR1 is LNHDA, CDR2 SQIVND (reference sequence). After removal of 3 bases from V and 2 bases from J, the junction contained 2 bases not matched to a gene. The CDR3 spans 14 residues. CDR3 protein: CASSISGGNTEAFF. The CDR3 nucleotides read TGTGCCAGTAGTATTTCAGGGGGCAACACTGAAGCTTTCTTT.

This clonotype was seen a handful of times. The rearrangement joins TRBV5-1 to TRBJ2-5; D assignment may be TRBD1 or TRBD2 (7 bases each). Per the germline V gene, CDR1 is SGHRS and CDR2 is YFSETQ. V shed 4 bases and J shed 4 bases, with 17 bases lying between them. This CDR3 contains 15 residues. The CDR3 is CASSGQGGRPETQYF. CDR3 in DNA: TGCGCCAGCAGCGGCCAGGGGGGGCGACCAGAGACCCAGTACTTC.

The rearrangement links TRBV3-1 to TRBJ2-3; TRBD1 is a possible D gene (6 bases). Germline assignment: CDR1 LGHDT and CDR2 YNNKEL (reference sequence). The CDR3 runs 16 residues. The V end lost 1 base, the J end lost 2 bases, and 13 bases lay between the germline ends. The CDR3 reads CASSQGQRTATDTQYF. The CDR3 bases are TGTGCCAGCAGCCAAGGACAGAGGACAGCCACAGATACGCAGTATTTT.

The chain is built from TRBV5-4 and TRBJ2-2; D gene ambiguous. This CDR3 has 16 residues. Germline V gene lookup returns CDR1 SGHNT and CDR2 YYREEE (reference sequence). The V and J ends lost 5 bases and 0 bases respectively, with 14 bases between them. CDR3 loop: CASSLPGVANTGELFF. The CDR3 nucleotides read TGTGCCAGCAGTCTCCCGGGCGTCGCGAACACCGGGGAGCTGTTTTTT.

This clonotype was seen a handful of times. The chain has TRBV11-2 and TRBJ1-6; TRBD1 aligns across 12 bases. The CDR3 contains 18 residues. Losses at the gene ends were 6 bases for V and 2 bases for J; bases not matched to a gene: 8. Germline loops: CDR1 SGHAT, CDR2 FQNNGV. The CDR3 sequence is CASRIRDRGRPYNSPLHF. The CDR3 bases are TGTGCCAGCAGGATTAGGGACAGGGGGCGACCCTATAATTCACCCCTCCACTTT.

This clonotype was picked up a small number of times. This chain links TRBV7-2 with TRBJ2-2, with 7 positions matching TRBD1. Germline V gene data show CDR1 as SGHTA and CDR2 as FQGNSA. J was trimmed by 4 bases and V by 3 bases; bases with no gene match: 8. The CDR3 totals 16 residues. This CDR3 is CASSFRTGASTGELFF. The CDR3 DNA sequence: TGTGCCAGCAGCTTCCGGACAGGAGCGAGCACCGGGGAGCTGTTTTTT.

In the case of this clonotype: A junction end diverges from the germline sequence, so it may reflect a read error. The chain uses TRBV7-7 and TRBJ2-5; 8 bases match TRBD1. The CDR3 loop spans 14 amino acids. Germline CDR1 SSHAT, CDR2 FNYEAQ (reference sequence). The CDR3 nucleotides read TGTGCTAGCAGCCGGGACAGGAGACAAGAGACCCAGTACTTC. This translates into CASSRDRRQETQYF.

The CDR3: CASSPLSRGAYNEQFF. The DNA for the CDR3 is TGTGCCAGCAGCCCCCTAAGCAGGGGGGCCTACAATGAGCAGTTCTTC. The chain couples TRBV14 to TRBJ2-1; D is possibly TRBD1 (7 bases). Germline-derived CDR1 and CDR2 are SGHDN and FVKESK. The CDR3 sequence is 16 residues long. V was cut by 4 bases and J by 2 bases, with 15 bases left in between.

In this sample, this clonotype turned up a few times. V gene TRBV27 combines with J gene TRBJ2-3, with TRBD2 identical over 8 bases. Losses at the gene ends were 4 bases for V and 6 bases for J; bases not matched to a gene: 12. From germline, CDR1 is MNHEY and CDR2 SMNVEV (reference sequence). This CDR3 contains 16 residues. Here the CDR3 reads CASSSPGLAGVDTQYF. CDR3 DNA sequence: TGTGCCAGCAGTTCCCCGGGGCTAGCGGGCGTCGATACGCAGTATTTT.

The chain employs TRBV13 and TRBJ2-1, with a weak D call TRBD1 (6 bases). V shed 7 bases and J shed 7 bases, with 11 bases lying between them. Germline CDR1 and CDR2: PRHDT and FYEKMQ (reference sequence). The CDR3 has 12 residues. The CDR3 sequence is CASTKDRNEQFF. The CDR3 nucleotides are TGTGCCAGCACCAAAGACAGGAATGAGCAGTTCTTC.

Concerning this clonotype itself: The germline gene is not matched at one end of the junction; a read error may be the cause. The chain joins TRBV3-1 to TRBJ2-1, with 9 bases lining up with TRBD2. The V gene's germline CDR1 is LGHDT and CDR2 YNNKEL (reference sequence). The CDR3 extends over 18 amino acids. The CDR3 reads CACSQDLGLAGSYNEQFF. The DNA for the CDR3 is TGTGCCTGCAGCCAAGATCTCGGCCTAGCGGGGAGCTACAATGAGCAGTTCTTC.

This clonotype was observed a handful of times. CDR3 bases: TGCGCCAGCAGCGAATATAGCAATCAGCCCCAGCATTTT. It specifies CASSEYSNQPQHF. V is TRBV5-1 and J is TRBJ1-5; D gene uncertain. The V end lost 4 bases, the J end lost 0 bases, and 5 bases lay between the germline ends. In germline, CDR1 is SGHRS, CDR2 YFSETQ. This CDR3 has 13 residues.

The table lists this clonotype with many counts. The rearrangement links TRBV3-1 to TRBJ2-3; D call uncertain. Germline CDR1 and CDR2: LGHDT and YNNKEL (reference sequence). CDR3 length: 12 residues. V lost 2 bases and J lost 5, with 5 bases in between. Here the CDR3 DNA reads TGTGCCAGCAGCCAATGGGGAGATACGCAGTATTTT. Translation: CASSQWGDTQYF.

There are many counts of this clonotype. This chain links TRBV14 with TRBJ2-1; TRBD1 aligns across 7 bases. The V segment lost 3 bases and the J segment 9 bases; nucleotides outside the gene matches: 8. The CDR3 runs 14 residues. CDR1 is SGHDN, CDR2 FVKESK, per germline. CDR3 sequence reads: CASSQYRGISEQFF. CDR3 DNA: TGTGCCAGCAGCCAGTACAGGGGTATCTCTGAGCAGTTCTTC.

This clonotype was observed at least ten times. The genes are TRBV5-1 and TRBJ2-2, with TRBD1 matching 7 bases. There are 15 residues in the CDR3. Trimming at V came to 0 bases and at J to 3 bases, leaving 2 bases not matched to a gene. Germline V gene lookup returns CDR1 SGHRS and CDR2 YFSETQ. CDR3 coding DNA: TGCGCCAGCAGCTTGGCCGGGACAGACACCGGGGAGCTGTTTTTT. This encodes CASSLAGTDTGELFF.

The chain carries TRBV7-2 and TRBJ1-1; D perhaps matches TRBD1 (6 bases). This CDR3 is 14 amino acids long. Germline V CDR1 and CDR2: SGHTA, FQGNSA. V gave up 1 base and J gave up 6 bases, with 12 bases separating them. CDR3: CASSLELTGPEAFF. The CDR3 DNA is TGTGCCAGCAGCTTAGAATTGACAGGACCTGAAGCTTTCTTT.

This clonotype was recorded a few times. V and J are TRBV15 and TRBJ2-7; unclear D gene. The V end lost 3 bases, the J end lost 4 bases, and 7 bases lay between the germline ends. The CDR3 is made up of 12 amino acids. Per the germline V gene, CDR1 is LNHNV and CDR2 is YYDKDF (reference sequence). The CDR3 DNA reads TGTGCCACCAGCAGGGACGGTTACGAGCAGTACTTC. Translating gives CATSRDGYEQYF.

This clonotype appeared many times. J is TRBJ1-4 and V is TRBV5-1; D possibly corresponds to TRBD1 (5 bases). Trimming took 0 bases from V and 10 from J, leaving 7 bases between them. The CDR3 length is 12 residues. The germline CDR1 and CDR2 sequences are SGHRS and YFSETQ. The DNA of the CDR3 is TGCGCCAGCAGCTTGGATCAGGGAAAACTGTTTTTT. Translating it yields CASSLDQGKLFF. Full variable domain (remainder filled in from reference TRBV5-1 and TRBJ1-4): KAGVTQTPRYLIKTRGQQVTLSCSPISGHRSVSWYQQTPGQGLQFLFEYFSETQRNKGNFPGRFSGRQFSNSRSEMNVSTLELGDSALYLCASSLDQGKLFFGSGTQLSVL.

Only a few counts were recorded for this clonotype. This chain joins TRBV11-3 and TRBJ1-3, with 7 bases aligning to TRBD1. Unmatched junction bases numbered 12, after V lost 4 bases and J lost 0 bases. This CDR3 has 18 amino acids. Looked up from germline, CDR1 is SGHNT and CDR2 is YENEEA. The DNA for the CDR3 is TGTGCCAGCAGCTACCCAAGTGCCGGGACAGACTCTGGAAACACCATATATTTT. As protein: CASSYPSAGTDSGNTIYF.